This T cell receptor (beta chain) was documented in a study of T-cell memory formation after mild COVID-19. Points on this clonotype: Antigen unknown.

TCRdb redid the calling of the 5' RACE reads with MiXCR, one entry per CDR3 protein. This sample has around 470,000 distinct CDR3 sequences, with around 19% found just once. Whole-study findings and limits: For contracting clones, CD4+ ones sat mainly in CM and EM, CD8+ in EMRA. Detection of some responders pre-infection suggested pre-existing cross-reactive memory T cells participated. Day 15 to 85 contractors were CD4/CD8 balanced; later expanders leaned CD4+.

The germline V gene encodes CDR1 SEHNR and CDR2 FQNEAQ (reference sequence). V gave up 10 bases and J gave up 3 bases; unmatched junction bases: 3. The CDR3 spans 14 residues. V gene TRBV7-9 combines with J gene TRBJ2-3; 14 bases line up with TRBD2. The sample consisted of PBMCs or a T cell subset sorted from them (not recorded which). This TCR was sampled from an adult woman who had mild COVID-19 (a few samples of this study predate the infection). Cell type and time point are not known. In DNA, the CDR3 is TGTGCCACCTGGACTAGCGGGGGGACAGATACGCAGTATTTT. Residues: CATWTSGGTDTQYF.